These 30 T cell receptor beta chains came from one sample sequenced in a study of liver allograft versus peripheral blood T cells. Turning to the study itself: Transplanted-liver T cell receptor repertoires were compared with recipients' peripheral blood repertoires.

A single record per CDR3 protein comes from TCRdb applying MiXCR to the reads. The table lists approximately 2,300 distinct CDR3 sequences, roughly 15% of them singletons. The receptors here all came from a human patient who had a liver transplant. The graft donor may have contributed some T cells.

This clonotype is medium-sized within its sample. This chain joins TRBV6-2 or TRBV6-3 and TRBJ1-1, with a possible D match to TRBD1 (5 bases). The CDR3 has 15 amino acids. Per the germline V gene, CDR1 is MNHEY and CDR2 is SVGEGT. V lost 3 bases and J lost 0, with 11 bases in between. The CDR3 loop is CASSYSWDLNTEAFF. The CDR3 DNA sequence: TGTGCCAGCAGTTATTCATGGGACCTGAACACTGAAGCTTTCTTT.

In this sample, this clonotype turned up many times. The rearrangement links TRBV7-9 to TRBJ2-1, with TRBD1 as a possible D gene (5 bases). The CDR3 covers 13 residues. Looked up from germline, CDR1 is SEHNR and CDR2 is FQNEAQ (reference sequence). V was cut by 5 bases and J by 8 bases, with 13 bases left in between. CDR3 in amino acids: CASSPLGHDEQFF. CDR3 bases: TGTGCCAGCAGCCCACTGGGGCACGATGAGCAGTTCTTC.

Sample share makes this clonotype medium-sized. The gene calls are TRBV14 and TRBJ1-4; TRBD1 matches 7 bases. Germline trimming cut 1 base from V and 3 bases from J; bases unmatched to any gene: 8. CDR1 is SGHDN and CDR2 is FVKESK in the germline V gene. The CDR3 has 17 amino acids. CDR3 in amino acids: CASSQVQGIVSNEKLFF. As DNA, the CDR3 is TGTGCCAGCAGCCAAGTACAGGGGATTGTGTCTAATGAAAAACTGTTTTTT.

This clonotype was recorded a few times. V usage is TRBV14 and J usage is TRBJ2-3; unclear D gene. Looked up from germline, CDR1 is SGHDN and CDR2 is FVKESK. The CDR3 is made up of 18 amino acids. Trimming shortened V by 0 bases and J by 0 bases, and 16 bases separated the two germline ends. This CDR3 reads CASSQEAAWVVSTDTQYF. The CDR3 DNA is TGTGCCAGCAGCCAAGAAGCTGCCTGGGTGGTGAGCACAGATACGCAGTATTTT.

Sample share makes this clonotype medium-sized. The genes are TRBV12-3 or TRBV12-4 and TRBJ2-7, with 7 bases that match TRBD2. J lost 7 bases, V lost 5 bases, and 8 bases had no gene match. This CDR3 contains 13 residues. The CDR3 DNA reads as TGTGCCAGCAGTACTATTTATAGCGGGGAGCAGTACTTC. Its protein is CASSTIYSGEQYF.

By frequency in the sample, this clonotype is large (0.1 to 1%). The chain carries TRBV10-3 and TRBJ1-5; D might be TRBD1 (6 bases). This CDR3 is 14 amino acids long. V lost 3 bases, J lost 3 bases, and 9 bases lay in between. CDR1 and CDR2 (germline): ENHRY, SYGVKD. The DNA for the CDR3 is TGTGCCATCAGTGAAGGGGGTTCCAATCAGCCCCAGCATTTT. It encodes CAISEGGSNQPQHF.

This clonotype was seen many times. The rearrangement links TRBV2 to TRBJ1-1; the D is unclear. This CDR3 has 13 residues. Germline values: CDR1 SNHLY, CDR2 FYNNEI. Trimming pared 10 bases from V and 3 bases from J, leaving 15 bases between. The CDR3 nucleotides read TGTGCCACCGTACACCAGGAGGACACTGAAGCTTTCTTT. It specifies CATVHQEDTEAFF.

This clonotype was counted ten times or more. CDR3 in DNA: TGTGCCAGTAGTAACAGGGAGGGAGATACGCAGTATTTT. Translation: CASSNREGDTQYF. The chain has TRBV19 and TRBJ2-3, with a possible D match to TRBD2 (7 bases). The CDR3 spans 13 residues. The V end was cut by 4 bases, the J end by 5 bases, with 10 bases between. Per the germline V gene, CDR1 is LNHDA and CDR2 is SQIVND (reference sequence).

This clonotype has only a few counts. V and J are TRBV6-5 and TRBJ2-5, with unresolved D. This CDR3 is built from 12 residues. Trimming left V 0 bases short and J 4 bases short, with 3 bases between. Looked up from germline, CDR1 is MNHEY and CDR2 is SVGAGI. This chain's CDR3 is CASSYSGETQYF. The CDR3 DNA reads as TGTGCCAGCAGTTACTCTGGAGAGACCCAGTACTTC.

This clonotype is judged large (0.1 to 1%). The chain links TRBV24-1 to TRBJ1-2; D not resolved. This CDR3 has 12 residues. CDR1 KGHDR and CDR2 SFDVKD come from the germline V gene. Trimming took 3 bases from V and 4 from J, leaving 5 bases between them. The CDR3 loop reads CATSDPAYGYTF. For the CDR3, the DNA is TGTGCCACCAGTGATCCTGCCTATGGCTACACCTTC.

For this clonotype: A much larger clone is a single base away; this may be a read error. The chain has TRBV12-3 or TRBV12-4 and TRBJ1-5; tentatively, D is TRBD1 (5 bases). The ends were cut back, 7 bases at V and 9 bases at J, with 16 bases in the middle. The CDR3 has 13 amino acids. CDR3 region: CASTPGGGRPQHF. The CDR3 nucleotides read TGTGCCAGCACCCCGGGGGGGGGACGGCCCCAGCATTTT.

Sample share makes this clonotype medium-sized (0.01 to 0.1%). This chain links TRBV7-9 with TRBJ1-1, with D perhaps TRBD1 (5 bases). V gave up 5 bases and J gave up 0 bases, with 16 bases separating them. This CDR3 has 16 residues. Germline V lookup: CDR1 SEHNR, CDR2 FQNEAQ (reference sequence). The chain's CDR3 is CASSPGGGQMNTEAFF. In DNA, the CDR3 is TGTGCCAGCAGCCCGGGGGGTGGGCAGATGAACACTGAAGCTTTCTTT. The full variable domain, completed using reference TRBV7-9 and TRBJ1-1, is DTGVSQNPRHKITKRGQNVTFRCDPISEHNRLYWYRQTLGQGPEFLTYFQNEAQLEKSRLLSDRFSAERPKGSFSTLEIQRTEQGDSAMYLCASSPGGGQMNTEAFFGQGTRLTVV.

This clonotype was counted once. A far larger clone lies a single base away; this is likely a read error. The genes are TRBV10-3 and TRBJ2-3; 7 positions agree with TRBD2. The V gene's germline CDR1 is ENHRY and CDR2 SYGVKD. This CDR3 contains 15 residues. The ends lost 5 bases at V and 5 bases at J; junction bases unmatched: 10. CDR3 bases: TGTGCCATCAGTTACGGGGCTAGCGGTGGAGATACGCAGTATTTT. It is translated as CAISYGASGGDTQYF.

By share, this clonotype counts as medium-sized (0.01 to 0.1%). J is TRBJ1-1 and V is TRBV15; tentative D call: TRBD1 (5 bases). CDR1 and CDR2 (germline): LNHNV, YYDKDF (reference sequence). This CDR3 has 14 residues. V lost 3 bases to trimming and J lost 4 bases, with 12 bases between them. CDR3 region: CATSSEGSGTEAFF. The DNA of the CDR3 is TGTGCCACCAGCAGTGAGGGGTCTGGCACTGAAGCTTTCTTT.

This clonotype is judged medium-sized (0.01 to 0.1%). This chain connects TRBV12-3 or TRBV12-4 to TRBJ1-2; possible D gene TRBD1, 5 bases. The CDR3 runs to 15 residues. V dropped 0 bases and J dropped 4 bases, with 12 bases sitting between them. This chain's CDR3 is CASSLAPGHSYGYTF. The CDR3, as DNA: TGTGCCAGCAGTTTAGCCCCAGGACACAGCTATGGCTACACCTTC.

Within the sample, this clonotype is medium-sized. The CDR3: CASSSDLAAEKLFF. The CDR3 DNA reads as TGTGCCAGCAGCTCCGACTTGGCGGCTGAAAAACTGTTTTTT. The chain uses TRBV5-4 and TRBJ1-4; D gene uncertain. The V end was cut by 3 bases, the J end by 7 bases, with 13 bases between. Germline CDR1 is SGHNT and CDR2 is YYREEE (reference sequence). The CDR3 is made up of 14 amino acids.

Regarding this clonotype: A read error is possible here, since a much larger clone lies one base away. The rearrangement links TRBV5-3 to TRBJ1-4; D gene uncertain. TRBV5-3 is labeled an ORF, and its function is uncertain. CDR3 length equals 14 residues. The chain's CDR3 is CASSSDLVAEKLFF. In DNA, the CDR3 is TGTGCCAGCAGCTCCGACTTGGTGGCTGAAAAACTGTTTTTT.

By share, this clonotype ranks as medium-sized. CDR3 region: CASSPGTGYEQYF. The CDR3 DNA reads as TGTGCCAGCAGCCCCGGGACAGGCTACGAGCAGTACTTC. The V gene is TRBV12-3 or TRBV12-4, the J gene TRBJ2-7, with 8 bases matching TRBD1. The V and J ends lost 6 bases and 3 bases, in that order; junction bases with no gene match: 4. CDR3 size: 13 residues.

V and J are TRBV7-9 and TRBJ1-2; 10 bases are shared with TRBD1. Germline CDR1 reads SEHNR; CDR2 reads FQNEAQ (reference sequence). V lost 5 bases to trimming and J lost 6 bases; unmatched junction nucleotides: 9. The length of the CDR3 is 15 residues. CDR3 bases: TGTGCCAGCAGCACGGGACAGGGGCTTAGGAATGGCTACACCTTC. Translated: CASSTGQGLRNGYTF.

By proportion, this clonotype is large (0.1 to 1%). At one end, the junction sequence differs from germline, possibly due to a read error. This sequence joins TRBV29-1 and TRBJ1-2; TRBD1 is a possible D gene (5 bases). Germline V lookup: CDR1 SQVTM, CDR2 ANQGSEA. The CDR3 is 12 amino acids. CDR3 in amino acids: CIVTWDGYGYTF. The CDR3 coding sequence is TGCATCGTTACCTGGGACGGCTATGGCTACACCTTC. Full variable domain (remainder filled in from reference TRBV29-1 and TRBJ1-2): SAVISQKPSRDICQRGTSLTIQCQVDSQVTMMFWYRQQPGQSLTLIATANQGSEATYESGFVIDKFPISRPNLTFSTLTVSNMSPEDSSIYLCIVTWDGYGYTFGSGTRLTVV.

This clonotype was detected many times. The chain carries TRBV6-5 and TRBJ2-7; 7 bases match TRBD2. J gave up 6 bases and V 2 bases, and 4 bases lay outside the gene matches. Germline V lookup: CDR1 MNHEY, CDR2 SVGAGI. The CDR3 loop spans 13 amino acids. The CDR3 nucleotides are TGTGCCAGCAGTTACCGGGGAGGGACCGAGCAGTACGTC. Translated: CASSYRGGTEQYV.

This clonotype is termed medium-sized. The V gene is TRBV19, the J gene TRBJ1-2, with unresolved D. The V end was cut by 3 bases, the J end by 0 bases, with 14 bases between. The CDR3 is made up of 16 amino acids. Germline CDR1 is LNHDA and CDR2 is SQIVND (reference sequence). The CDR3 reads CASSMSGWSANYGYTF. Written as DNA, the CDR3 is TGTGCCAGTAGTATGAGCGGGTGGAGCGCTAACTATGGCTACACCTTC.

The chain is built from TRBV6-1 and TRBJ1-1, with D uncertain. Germline V gene sequence: CDR1 MNHNS, CDR2 SASEGT. V lost 4 bases, J lost 6 bases, and 9 bases lay in between. This CDR3 comprises 12 residues. The CDR3 DNA is TGTGCCAGCAGTGCCCCGGTGGCTGAAGCTTTCTTT. Its translation: CASSAPVAEAFF.

At least ten counts were recorded for this clonotype. This CDR3 is CARGGLNTEAFF. The CDR3 DNA sequence: TGTGCCCGCGGGGGCTTGAACACTGAAGCTTTCTTT. The rearrangement joins TRBV30 to TRBJ1-1; TRBD1 might be the D (6 bases). The CDR3 covers 12 residues. Germline V CDR1 and CDR2: GTSNPN, SVGIG (reference sequence). The ends were cut back, 8 bases at V and 0 bases at J, with 10 bases in the middle.

This clonotype has just a few counts. This chain joins TRBV2 and TRBJ2-7; D is possibly TRBD1 (6 bases). The germline V gene has CDR1 SNHLY and CDR2 FYNNEI. The germline V and J ends were trimmed by 6 bases and 0 bases, with 18 bases remaining between them. This CDR3 comprises 16 residues. CDR3 loop: CASSAIQGPFSYEQYF. The CDR3, as DNA: TGTGCCAGCAGCGCAATTCAGGGGCCATTCTCCTACGAGCAGTACTTC.

By proportion, this clonotype is medium-sized. The V call is TRBV30, the J call TRBJ2-7; D remains ambiguous. V was pared by 0 bases and J by 3 bases, with 9 bases between. CDR1 and CDR2 from the germline V gene are GTSNPN and SVGIG (reference sequence). The CDR3 runs to 13 residues. The CDR3, as DNA: TGTGCCTGGAGTGTTTCCGGAATCTACGAGCAGTACTTC. The encoded protein is CAWSVSGIYEQYF. Full variable domain (rest looked up from reference TRBV30 and TRBJ2-7): SQTIHQWPATLVQPVGSPLSLECTVEGTSNPNLYWYRQAAGRGLQLLFYSVGIGQISSEVPQNLSASRPQDRQFILSSKKLLLSDSGFYLCAWSVSGIYEQYFGPGTRLTVT.

This clonotype has only a few counts. This chain links TRBV5-1 with TRBJ1-3, with D possibly being TRBD1 (6 bases). This CDR3 region has 18 residues. Germline loops: CDR1 SGHRS, CDR2 YFSETQ. Trimming stripped 3 bases from V and 0 bases from J, with 19 bases between. CDR3 sequence: CASSYDSQGTLSGNTIYF. CDR3 DNA: TGCGCCAGCAGCTATGACTCACAGGGAACTCTCTCTGGAAACACCATATATTTT.

By sample share, this clonotype is medium-sized. This chain links TRBV6-5 with TRBJ2-7, with D maybe TRBD1 (6 bases). Germline CDR1 is MNHEY and CDR2 is SVGAGI. The CDR3 has 15 amino acids. V lost 0 bases, J lost 1 base, and 10 bases lay in between. In DNA, the CDR3 is TGTGCCAGCAGTTACTCCTTGGACAGTTCCTACGAGCAGTACTTC. Translated: CASSYSLDSSYEQYF.

Within the sample, this clonotype is medium-sized (0.01 to 0.1%). The chain links TRBV29-1 to TRBJ2-7, with D unresolved. Germline V lookup: CDR1 SQVTM, CDR2 ANQGSEA. The V end lost 3 bases, the J end lost 5 bases, and 8 bases lay between the germline ends. The CDR3 spans 11 residues. CDR3: CSVDKGNEQYF. Here the CDR3 DNA reads TGCAGCGTTGATAAGGGTAACGAGCAGTACTTC.

In this sample, this clonotype is medium-sized. The V and J genes are TRBV6-2 or TRBV6-3 and TRBJ1-2, with TRBD1 matching 7 bases. The junction had 8 bases not matched to a gene; V was cut back by 6 bases and J by 4 bases. Germline CDR1 reads MNHEY; CDR2 reads SVGEGT. This CDR3 comprises 14 residues. CDR3: CASRGRTGRYGYTF. CDR3 in DNA: TGTGCCAGCAGAGGGAGGACAGGTCGCTATGGCTACACCTTC.